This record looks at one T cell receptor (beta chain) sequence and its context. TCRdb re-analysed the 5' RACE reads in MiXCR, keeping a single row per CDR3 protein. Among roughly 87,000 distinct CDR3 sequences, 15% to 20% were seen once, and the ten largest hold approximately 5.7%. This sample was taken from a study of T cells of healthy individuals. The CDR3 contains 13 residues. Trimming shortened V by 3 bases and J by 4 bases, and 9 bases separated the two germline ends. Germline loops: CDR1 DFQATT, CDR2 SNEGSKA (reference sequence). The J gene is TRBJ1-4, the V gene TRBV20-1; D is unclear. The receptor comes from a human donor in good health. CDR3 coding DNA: TGCAGTGCTAGCATACAGAATAATGAAAAACTGTTTTTT. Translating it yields CSASIQNNEKLFF.